This T cell receptor beta chain comes out of a study of siplizumab effects on memory and regulatory T cells. Note on this clone: Its antigen remains unknown.

Whole-study findings and limits: Relative to controls at approximately 25%, mappable alloreactive CD4+ clones exhibited a mean Treg-derived proportion of more than 60% with siplizumab. Apparently more diverse than memory cells, naive T cells also seemed major alloresponse contributors.

This CDR3 has 15 amino acids. Germline-derived CDR1 and CDR2 are MRHNA and SNTAGT. V was trimmed by 5 bases and J by 3 bases, leaving 15 bases between them. Assaying covered about 99,000 TCR templates per sample. Sequencing was performed with immunoSEQ multiplex PCR; in TCRdb, only in-frame clones are kept and a portion is missing. This sample has 90,000 to 120,000 clones, with 80% to 95% found just once. Sample: CD4+ T cells sorted from blood. V and J are TRBV6-4 and TRBJ2-3; a possible D gene is TRBD2 (6 bases). The sequence was collected from a human donor in good health. Some clones in this sample may be carry-over from other donors' samples. CDR3 region: CASSKLAPRTDTQYF. The CDR3 nucleotides read TGTGCCAGCAGTAAACTAGCACCTAGAACAGATACGCAGTATTTT.